This T cell receptor (beta chain) was recorded in a study of blood T cells in healthy people across ages. This clonotype was recorded a few times. The CDR3 is made up of 14 amino acids. The ends were cut back, 4 bases at V and 2 bases at J, with 9 bases in the middle. Germline CDR1 reads SGHTA; CDR2 reads FQGNSA. Together with a sample-barcoded 5' primer, a J-beta primer mix was included in a second PCR lasting about 7 to 12 cycles. Each cDNA molecule received a tag from a template-switch adaptor that had 12 random nucleotides. TCRdb redid the calling of the 5' RACE reads with MiXCR, one entry per CDR3 protein. The sample shows over 500,000 distinct CDR3 sequences, about 51% of them seen only once.

The sequenced material came from blood. This clonotype originated in a woman older than 75 in good health. The V and J genes are TRBV7-2 and TRBJ2-4; D gene ambiguous. DNA for the CDR3: TGTGCCAGCAGCTCCGCATCGACCAAAAACATTCAGTACTTC. Amino acids: CASSSASTKNIQYF. Using reference TRBV7-2 and TRBJ2-4 for the parts outside the CDR3, the full variable domain is GAGVSQSPSNKVTEKGKDVELRCDPISGHTALYWYRQSLGQGLEFLIYFQGNSAPDKSGLPSDRFSAERTGGSVSTLTIQRTQQEDSAVYLCASSSASTKNIQYFGAGTRLSVL.